This TCR beta chain was identified during a study of cytomegalovirus exposure and HLA in healthy donors. Germline loops: CDR1 MDHEN, CDR2 SYDVKM. V trimming: 6 bases; J trimming: 1 base; junction bases outside the gene matches: 0. The CDR3 is 15 amino acids. It was with 60 Vbeta and 13 Jbeta primers that the PCR ran. Profiled with immunoSEQ multiplex PCR; TCRdb holds only in-frame clones, not every one. The sample lists around 160,000 clones, roughly 74% occurring once. When sampled, the donors appeared nominally healthy, though they likely had unrecorded immune exposures. Study outcomes and limitations: For TCR beta chains, V- and J-gene trimming was later linked to a missense DCLRE1C variant. The investigators catalogued 150 to 200 TCR beta chains as cytomegalovirus-associated. A reported reduction in N-insertions relative to the 666-donor mean was seen in an Asian-associated ancestry cluster in a later analysis.

About this clone: What it recognizes is unknown.

The source material was PBMCs. The chain has TRBV28 and TRBJ2-3; 14 bases agree with TRBD2. The TCR was taken from a woman in her forties in good health and CMV-seropositive. The DNA of the CDR3 is TGTGCCAGCAGGGGACTAGCGGGAGGCACAGATACGCAGTATTTT. This sequence encodes CASRGLAGGTDTQYF. The full variable domain, rest sourced from reference TRBV28 and TRBJ2-3, is DVKVTQSSRYLVKRTGEKVFLECVQDMDHENMFWYRQDPGLGLRLIYFSYDVKMKEKGDIPEGYSVSREKKERFSLILESASTNQTSMYLCASRGLAGGTDTQYFGPGTRLTVL.